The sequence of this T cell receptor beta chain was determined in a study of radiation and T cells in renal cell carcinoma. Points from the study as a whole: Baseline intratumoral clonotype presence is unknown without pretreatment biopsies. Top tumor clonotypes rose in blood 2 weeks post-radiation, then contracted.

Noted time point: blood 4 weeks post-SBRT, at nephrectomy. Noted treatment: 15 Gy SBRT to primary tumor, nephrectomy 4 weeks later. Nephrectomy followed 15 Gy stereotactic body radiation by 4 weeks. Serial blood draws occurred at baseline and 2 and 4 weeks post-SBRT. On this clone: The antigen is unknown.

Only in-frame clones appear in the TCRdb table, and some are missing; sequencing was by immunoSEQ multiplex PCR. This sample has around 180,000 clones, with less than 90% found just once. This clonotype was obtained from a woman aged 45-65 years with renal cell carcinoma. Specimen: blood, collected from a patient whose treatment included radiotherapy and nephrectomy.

CDR3 protein: CASEVLRSYNSPLHF. CDR3 coding DNA: TGTGCCAGCGAGGTCCTTCGCTCCTATAATTCACCCCTCCACTTT. The chain couples TRBV6-1 to TRBJ1-6; D unresolved. Germline V lookup: CDR1 MNHNS, CDR2 SASEGT. The CDR3 sequence is 15 residues long. The V gene lost 8 bases and the J gene lost 0 bases, with 11 bases spanning the gap.